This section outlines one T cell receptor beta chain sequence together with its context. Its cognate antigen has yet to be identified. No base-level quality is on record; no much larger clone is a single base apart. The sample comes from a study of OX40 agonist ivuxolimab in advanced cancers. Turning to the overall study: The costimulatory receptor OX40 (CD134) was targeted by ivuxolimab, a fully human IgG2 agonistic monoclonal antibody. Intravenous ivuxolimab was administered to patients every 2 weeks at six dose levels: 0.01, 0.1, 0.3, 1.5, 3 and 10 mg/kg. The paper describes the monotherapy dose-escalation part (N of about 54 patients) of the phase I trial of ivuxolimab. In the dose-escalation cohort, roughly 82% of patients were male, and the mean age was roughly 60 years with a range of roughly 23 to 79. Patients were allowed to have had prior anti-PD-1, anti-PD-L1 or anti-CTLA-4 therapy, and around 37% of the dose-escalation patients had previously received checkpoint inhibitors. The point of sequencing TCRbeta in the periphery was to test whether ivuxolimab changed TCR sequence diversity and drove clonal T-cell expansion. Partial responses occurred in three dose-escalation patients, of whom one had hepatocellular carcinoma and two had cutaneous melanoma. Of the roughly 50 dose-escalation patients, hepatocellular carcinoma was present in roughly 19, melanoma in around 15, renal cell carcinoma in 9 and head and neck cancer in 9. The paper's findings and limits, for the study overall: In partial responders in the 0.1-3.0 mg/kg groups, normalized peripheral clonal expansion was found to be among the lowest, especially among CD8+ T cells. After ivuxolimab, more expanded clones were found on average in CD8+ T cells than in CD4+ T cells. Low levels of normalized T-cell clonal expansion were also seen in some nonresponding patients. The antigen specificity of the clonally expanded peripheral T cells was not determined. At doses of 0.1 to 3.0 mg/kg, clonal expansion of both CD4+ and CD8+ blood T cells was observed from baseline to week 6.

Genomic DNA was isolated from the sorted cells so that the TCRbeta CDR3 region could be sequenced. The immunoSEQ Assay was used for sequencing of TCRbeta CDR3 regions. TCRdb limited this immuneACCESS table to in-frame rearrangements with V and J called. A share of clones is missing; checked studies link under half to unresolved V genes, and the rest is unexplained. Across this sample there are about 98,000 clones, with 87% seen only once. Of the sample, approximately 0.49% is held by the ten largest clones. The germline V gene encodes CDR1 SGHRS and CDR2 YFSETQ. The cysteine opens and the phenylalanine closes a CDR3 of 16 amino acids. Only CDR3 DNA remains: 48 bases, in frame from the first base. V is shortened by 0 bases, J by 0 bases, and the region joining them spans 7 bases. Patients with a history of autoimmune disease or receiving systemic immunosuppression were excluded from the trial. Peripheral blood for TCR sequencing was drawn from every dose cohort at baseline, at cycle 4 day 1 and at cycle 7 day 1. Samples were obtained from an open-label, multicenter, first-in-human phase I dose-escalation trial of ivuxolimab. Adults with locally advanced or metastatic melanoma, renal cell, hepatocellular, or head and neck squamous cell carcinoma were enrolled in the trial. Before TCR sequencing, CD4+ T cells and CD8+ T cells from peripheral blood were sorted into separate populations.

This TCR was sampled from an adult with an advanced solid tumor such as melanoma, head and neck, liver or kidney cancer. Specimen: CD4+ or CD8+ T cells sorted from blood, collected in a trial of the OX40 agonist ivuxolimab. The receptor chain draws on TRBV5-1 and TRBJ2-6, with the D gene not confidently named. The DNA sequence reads TGCGCCAGCAGCTTGGGGGCCCGCTCTGGGGCCAACGTCCTGACTTTC. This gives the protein CASSLGARSGANVLTF.